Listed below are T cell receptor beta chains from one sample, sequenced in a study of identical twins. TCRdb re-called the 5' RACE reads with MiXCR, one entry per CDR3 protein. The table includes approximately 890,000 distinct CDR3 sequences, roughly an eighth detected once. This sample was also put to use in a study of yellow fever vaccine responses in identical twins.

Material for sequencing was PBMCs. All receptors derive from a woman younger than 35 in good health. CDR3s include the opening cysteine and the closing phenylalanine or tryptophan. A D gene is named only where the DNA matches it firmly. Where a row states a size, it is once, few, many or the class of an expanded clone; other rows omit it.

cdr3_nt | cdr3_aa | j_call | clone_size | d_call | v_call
TGTGCCAGCAGTTTAGTCTGGGGCAGAGAGGAGGTTGAGCAGTTCTTC | CASSLVWGREEVEQFF | TRBJ2-1 | NA | NA | TRBV27
TGTGCCAGCAGCACTCGAGACCGGACTAGCGGGAATGCCAAAAACATTCAGTACTTC | CASSTRDRTSGNAKNIQYF | TRBJ2-4 | NA | TRBD2 | TRBV9
TGTGCCAGCAACTCTCCTCTCTACAATGAGCAGTTCTTC | CASNSPLYNEQFF | TRBJ2-1 | few | NA | TRBV27
TGCGCCAGCAGCCAAGACGTCCGATTGACAGATACGCAGTATTTT | CASSQDVRLTDTQYF | TRBJ2-3 | few | NA | TRBV4-1
TGTGCCACCAGTGACCCCTCCCCAAGCGGGGACTACAATGAGCAGTTCTTC | CATSDPSPSGDYNEQFF | TRBJ2-1 | NA | TRBD2 | TRBV24-1
TGTGCCAGCAGTTTCCCCCAATGGTACAATGAGCAGTTCTTC | CASSFPQWYNEQFF | TRBJ2-1 | NA | NA | TRBV12-3/TRBV12-4
TGTGCCAGCACCGCGGGGGGTTCTGGAAACACCATATATTTT | CASTAGGSGNTIYF | TRBJ1-3 | NA | NA | TRBV28
TGTGCCAGCAGTTGGAAAAGTACGAGCTCCTACAATGAGCAGTTCTTC | CASSWKSTSSYNEQFF | TRBJ2-1 | few | NA | TRBV2
TGCAGTGCTAGAGATATTAGAAATGAGCAGTTCTTC | CSARDIRNEQFF | TRBJ2-1 | NA | NA | TRBV20-1
TGTGCCAGCAGAGCTTTGGGACAGGGCTACAATGAGCAGTTCTTC | CASRALGQGYNEQFF | TRBJ2-1 | many | TRBD1 | TRBV12-3/TRBV12-4
TGCAGCGTTATCACCTCCGGGGTAGCAGGCGAGCAGTACTTC | CSVITSGVAGEQYF | TRBJ2-7 | NA | NA | TRBV29-1
TGCGCCAGCAGCTTGACCTCTAGCGGGAGGGCCGACACCGGGGAGCTGTTTTTT | CASSLTSSGRADTGELFF | TRBJ2-2 | NA | TRBD2 | TRBV5-1
TGTGCCAGCAGCCGAGACAGGGCCTCCTATAATTCACCCCTCCACTTT | CASSRDRASYNSPLHF | TRBJ1-6 | few | TRBD1 | TRBV5-5
TGCGCCAGCAGCTTCGTCCGGGGACTAGCGGAGACCAATGAGCAGTTCTTC | CASSFVRGLAETNEQFF | TRBJ2-1 | NA | TRBD2 | TRBV5-1
TGTGCCAGTAGTGGCAGGGGGCGGGAGGAGACCCAGTACTTC | CASSGRGREETQYF | TRBJ2-5 | NA | NA | TRBV19
TGCAGTGCTAGACCTGGAATTTGGGGGAACACTGAAGCTTTCTTT | CSARPGIWGNTEAFF | TRBJ1-1 | few | NA | TRBV20-1
TGTGCCAGCAGTTTGACTAGCTACGAGCAGTACTTC | CASSLTSYEQYF | TRBJ2-7 | many | NA | TRBV12-3/TRBV12-4
TGCGCCAGCAGCTTGCCTAGCGGGGACACCGGGGAGCTGTTTTTT | CASSLPSGDTGELFF | TRBJ2-2 | NA | TRBD2 | TRBV5-1
TGTGCCAGCAGTGTTTTTGGGGAAGAGACCCAGTACTTC | CASSVFGEETQYF | TRBJ2-5 | many | NA | TRBV2
TGTGCCAGCAGCTCAGGCGGGGCGTGGGACACTGAAGCTTTCTTT | CASSSGGAWDTEAFF | TRBJ1-1 | NA | NA | TRBV28
TGCGCCAGCAGCTTGGGGGAGGGCAAGCCCCCTGAGCAGTTCTTC | CASSLGEGKPPEQFF | TRBJ2-1 | NA | TRBD2 | TRBV5-1
TGTGCCAGCAGAGCGGGGGAGACAGATACGCAGTATTTT | CASRAGETDTQYF | TRBJ2-3 | few | TRBD2 | TRBV6-4
TGCACCAGCAGCCTATTACGGGGCGGTGACACAGATACGCAGTATTTT | CTSSLLRGGDTDTQYF | TRBJ2-3 | NA | NA | TRBV5-1
TGTGCCAGCACTATCGGCCTATTCGGCTACGAGCAGTACTTC | CASTIGLFGYEQYF | TRBJ2-7 | NA | NA | TRBV7-9